Many counts were recorded for the clone carrying this TCR beta chain. Every TCR cDNA molecule bore a unique molecular identifier. TCRdb recomputed calls from the 5' RACE reads with MiXCR, one row per CDR3 protein. The sample contains 25,000 or so distinct CDR3 sequences, 5.4% of which appear only once. The germline gives CDR1 MGHRA, CDR2 YSYEKL. The V and J ends lost 0 bases and 2 bases respectively, with 11 bases between them. The CDR3 loop spans 15 amino acids. These data belong to a study of spatial heterogeneity in lung cancer. Time point of the sample: blood at routine non-recurrence follow-up after resection. Unsorted whole RNA of tumor, nontumor lung or frozen PBMC was sequenced.

The chain employs TRBV4-1 and TRBJ2-7; either TRBD1 or TRBD2 may supply D (5 bases each). Here the sequenced sample was PBMCs, taken at follow-up. This TCR was recovered from a female donor with early-stage non-small cell lung cancer. This CDR3 reads CASSQDDRGPYEQYF. CDR3 nucleotides: TGCGCCAGCAGCCAAGATGACCGGGGACCCTACGAGCAGTACTTC.